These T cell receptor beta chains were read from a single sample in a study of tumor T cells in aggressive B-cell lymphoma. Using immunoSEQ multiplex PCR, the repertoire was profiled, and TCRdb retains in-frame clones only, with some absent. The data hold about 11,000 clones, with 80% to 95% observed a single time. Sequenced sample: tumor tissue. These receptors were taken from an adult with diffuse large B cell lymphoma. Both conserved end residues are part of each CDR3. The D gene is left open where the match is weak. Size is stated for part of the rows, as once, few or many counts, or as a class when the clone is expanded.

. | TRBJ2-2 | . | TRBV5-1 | CASSSQGRNTGELFF | TGCGCCAGCAGCTCACAGGGAAGGAACACCGGGGAGCTGTTTTTT
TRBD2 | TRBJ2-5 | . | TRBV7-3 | CASSLSAGGETQYF | TGTGCCAGCAGCTTATCAGCGGGAGGTGAGACCCAGTACTTC
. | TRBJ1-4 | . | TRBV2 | CASSPARGSSEKLFF | TGTGCCAGCAGTCCCGCCAGGGGAAGTAGTGAAAAACTGTTTTTT
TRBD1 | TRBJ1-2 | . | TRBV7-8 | CASSYSGGRGYTF | TGTGCCAGCAGTTATTCAGGGGGCCGGGGCTACACCTTC
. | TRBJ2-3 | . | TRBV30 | CAWSELTDTQYF | TGTGCCTGGAGTGAACTCACGGATACGCAGTATTTT
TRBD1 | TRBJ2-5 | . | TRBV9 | CASSETGGGQETQYF | TGTGCCAGCAGCGAGACAGGGGGCGGGCAAGAGACCCAGTACTTC
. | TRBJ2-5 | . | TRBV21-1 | CASSQGACYEETQYF | TGTGCCAGCAGCCAGGGGGCGTGTTATGAAGAGACCCAGTACTTC
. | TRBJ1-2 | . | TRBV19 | CASSSHHPAHFLVGSNYGYTF | TGTGCCAGTAGTTCTCATCACCCCGCCCATTTCTTAGTCGGGTCTAACTATGGCTACACCTTC
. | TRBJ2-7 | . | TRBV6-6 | CASSTGSYEQYF | TGTGCCAGCAGTACAGGTTCCTACGAGCAGTACTTC
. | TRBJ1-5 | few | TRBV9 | CASSATGSNQPQHF | TGTGCCAGCAGCGCCACAGGGAGCAATCAGCCCCAGCATTTT
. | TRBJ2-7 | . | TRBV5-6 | CASSRGSGGTYEQYF | TGTGCCAGCAGCCGAGGGTCCGGCGGCACCTACGAGCAGTACTTC
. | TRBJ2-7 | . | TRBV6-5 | CASSLTRGEQYF | TGTGCCAGCAGCCTGACCCGGGGCGAGCAGTACTTC
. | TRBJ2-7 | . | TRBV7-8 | CASSRSAHGEQYF | TGTGCCAGCAGTCGTAGCGCTCACGGCGAGCAGTACTTC
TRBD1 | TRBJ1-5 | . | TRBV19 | CASSGGQVSNQPQHF | TGTGCCAGTAGTGGGGGACAGGTAAGCAATCAGCCCCAGCATTTT
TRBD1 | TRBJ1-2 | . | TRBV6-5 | CAIRGQGDYGYTF | TGTGCTATCCGCGGACAGGGAGATTATGGCTACACCTTC
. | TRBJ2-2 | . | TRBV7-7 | CASSLVAGANTGELFF | TGTGCTAGCAGCTTGGTTGCGGGTGCAAACACCGGGGAGCTGTTTTTT
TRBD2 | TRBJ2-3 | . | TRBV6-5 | CASLERGGQATQYF | TGTGCCAGCTTGGAGCGGGGGGGCCAAGCTACGCAGTATTTT
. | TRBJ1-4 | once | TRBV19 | CASSIAGDRRLFF | TGTGCCAGTAGTATAGCGGGAGATCGAAGGCTGTTTTTT
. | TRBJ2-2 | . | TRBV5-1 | CASSLASGNTGELFF | TGCGCCAGCAGCTTGGCTTCCGGGAACACCGGGGAGCTGTTTTTT
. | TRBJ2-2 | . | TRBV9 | CASSVGDASGGGLTGELFF | TGTGCCAGCAGCGTAGGGGATGCATCGGGAGGGGGCCTCACCGGGGAGCTGTTTTTT
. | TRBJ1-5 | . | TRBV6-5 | CASSAGNFQPQHF | TGTGCCAGCAGCGCAGGGAACTTTCAGCCCCAGCATTTT
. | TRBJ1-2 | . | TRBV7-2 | CASSVPGFYGYTF | TGTGCCAGCAGCGTCCCAGGATTCTATGGCTACACCTTC
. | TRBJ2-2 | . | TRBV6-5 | CASSYVRYTGELFF | TGTGCCAGCAGTTACGTGAGGTACACCGGGGAGCTGTTTTTT
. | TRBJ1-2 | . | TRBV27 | CASSFGQLYGYTF | TGTGCCAGCAGTTTCGGACAGCTCTATGGCTACACCTTC
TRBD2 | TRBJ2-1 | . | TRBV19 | CATKSGSIENEQFF | TGTGCCACCAAGAGCGGGAGTATTGAGAATGAGCAGTTCTTC